This T cell receptor beta chain was identified in a study of T-cell reconstitution after alpha-beta-depleted transplantation in children. The CDR3 loop spans 15 amino acids. Trimming took 4 bases from V and 6 from J; bases not matched to a gene: 9. Preparation of the TCRbeta library involved a method that used unique molecular identifiers. TCRdb re-derived calls from the PCR reads in MiXCR, one entry per CDR3 protein. In the table there are 85,000 to 120,000 distinct CDR3 sequences, 4.5% to 7.5% of which are singletons. This clonotype came up many times. This TCR was sampled from a female patient aged 2-15 years who had a stem cell transplant for Fanconi anemia, so the T cells may come from the graft donor. The sample was PBMCs, mostly from graft donor cells, taken 60 days after TCRalphabeta/CD19-depleted stem cell transplant. The chain joins TRBV12-3 or TRBV12-4 to TRBJ2-1; TRBD2 matches at 7 bases. This CDR3 is CASSSTSATFNEQFF. CDR3 DNA: TGTGCCAGCAGTTCCACTAGCGCCACCTTCAATGAGCAGTTCTTC.